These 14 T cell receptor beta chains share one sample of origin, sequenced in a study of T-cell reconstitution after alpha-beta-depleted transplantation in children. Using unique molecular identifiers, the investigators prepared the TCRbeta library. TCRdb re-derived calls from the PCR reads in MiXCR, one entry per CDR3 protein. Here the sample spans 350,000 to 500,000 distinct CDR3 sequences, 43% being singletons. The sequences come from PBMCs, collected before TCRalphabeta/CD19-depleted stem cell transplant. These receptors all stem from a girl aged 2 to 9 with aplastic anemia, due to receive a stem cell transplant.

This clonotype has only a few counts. In DNA, the CDR3 is TGTGCCAGCAGCCCACGAGACAGGGGGCTCAACAATGAGCAGTTCTTC. Protein sequence: CASSPRDRGLNNEQFF. The chain couples TRBV12-3 or TRBV12-4 to TRBJ2-1, with 10 bases that match TRBD1. The CDR3 has 16 amino acids. With 6 bases clipped from V and 5 bases from J, the junction kept 10 bases outside the gene matches.

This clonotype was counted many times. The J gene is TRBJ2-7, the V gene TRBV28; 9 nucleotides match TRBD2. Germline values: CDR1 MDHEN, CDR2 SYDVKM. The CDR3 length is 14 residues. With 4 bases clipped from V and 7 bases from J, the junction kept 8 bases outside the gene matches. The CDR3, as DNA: TGTGCCAGCAGTTGGCGGCGGGAGGGCGAAGAGCAGTACTTC. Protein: CASSWRREGEEQYF.

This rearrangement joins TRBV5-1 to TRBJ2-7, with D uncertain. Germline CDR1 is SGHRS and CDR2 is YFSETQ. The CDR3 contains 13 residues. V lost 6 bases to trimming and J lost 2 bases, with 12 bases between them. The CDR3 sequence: CASTLDGAYEQYF. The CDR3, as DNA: TGCGCCAGCACCTTAGACGGAGCCTACGAGCAGTACTTC.

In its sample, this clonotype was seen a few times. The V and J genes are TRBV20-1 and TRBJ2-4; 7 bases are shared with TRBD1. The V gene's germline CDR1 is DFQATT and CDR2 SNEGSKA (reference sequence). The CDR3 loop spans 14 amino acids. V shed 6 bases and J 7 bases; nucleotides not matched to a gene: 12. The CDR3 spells CSAEREGARNIQYF. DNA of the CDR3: TGCAGTGCCGAGAGAGAGGGGGCGCGTAACATTCAGTACTTC.

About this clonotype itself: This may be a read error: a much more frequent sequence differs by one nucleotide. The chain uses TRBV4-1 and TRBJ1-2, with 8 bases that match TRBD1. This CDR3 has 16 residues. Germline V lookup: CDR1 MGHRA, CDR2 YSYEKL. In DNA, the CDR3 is TGCGCCAGAAGCCGGGGCTTCGGACAGGGAAGCTTTGGCTACACCTTC. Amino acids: CARSRGFGQGSFGYTF.

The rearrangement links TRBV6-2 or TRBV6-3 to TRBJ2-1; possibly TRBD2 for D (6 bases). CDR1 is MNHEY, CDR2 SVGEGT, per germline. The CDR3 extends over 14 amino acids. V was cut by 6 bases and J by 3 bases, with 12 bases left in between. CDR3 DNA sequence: TGTGCCAGCAGCCAAAGCGGGCGCTACAATGAGCAGTTCTTC. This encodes CASSQSGRYNEQFF.

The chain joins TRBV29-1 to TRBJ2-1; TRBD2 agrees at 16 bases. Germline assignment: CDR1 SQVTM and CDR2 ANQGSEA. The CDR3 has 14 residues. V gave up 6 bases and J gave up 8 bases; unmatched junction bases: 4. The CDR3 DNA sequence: TGCAGCGTCCGGGGGACTAGCGGGGGGGATGAGCAGTTCTTC. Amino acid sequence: CSVRGTSGGDEQFF.

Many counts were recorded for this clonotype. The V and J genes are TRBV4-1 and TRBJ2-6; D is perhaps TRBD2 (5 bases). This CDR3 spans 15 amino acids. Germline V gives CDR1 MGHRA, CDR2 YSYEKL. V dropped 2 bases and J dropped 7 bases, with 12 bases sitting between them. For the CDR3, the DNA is TGCGCCAGCAGCCAAACGGAAGGGAGAGCCAACGTCCTGACTTTC. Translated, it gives CASSQTEGRANVLTF.

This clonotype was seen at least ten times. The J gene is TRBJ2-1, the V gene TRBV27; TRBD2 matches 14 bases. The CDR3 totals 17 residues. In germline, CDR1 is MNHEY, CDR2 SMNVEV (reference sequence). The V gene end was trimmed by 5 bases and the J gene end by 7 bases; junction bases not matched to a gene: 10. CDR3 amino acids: CASSPLGTSGSGNEQFF. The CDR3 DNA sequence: TGTGCCAGCAGTCCCCTTGGGACTAGCGGGAGCGGGAATGAGCAGTTCTTC.

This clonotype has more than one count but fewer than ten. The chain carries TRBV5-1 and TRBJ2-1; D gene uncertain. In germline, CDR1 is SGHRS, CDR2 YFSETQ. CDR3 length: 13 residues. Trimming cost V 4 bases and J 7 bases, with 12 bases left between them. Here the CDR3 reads CASSEVPSNEQFF. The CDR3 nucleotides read TGCGCCAGCAGCGAAGTACCCTCGAATGAGCAGTTCTTC.

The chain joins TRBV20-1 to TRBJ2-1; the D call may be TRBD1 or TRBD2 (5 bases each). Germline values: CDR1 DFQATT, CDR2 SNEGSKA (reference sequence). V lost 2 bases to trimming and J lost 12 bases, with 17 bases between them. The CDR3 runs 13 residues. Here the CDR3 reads CSARLPLGEWQFF. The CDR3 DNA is TGCAGTGCTAGACTCCCTTTGGGGGAGTGGCAGTTCTTC.

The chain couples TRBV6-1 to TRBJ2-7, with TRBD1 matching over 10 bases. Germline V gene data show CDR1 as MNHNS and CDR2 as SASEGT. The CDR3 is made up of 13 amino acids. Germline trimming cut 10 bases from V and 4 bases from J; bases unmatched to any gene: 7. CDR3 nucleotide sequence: TGTGCCACAAGACAGGGGGCATTGTACGAGCAGTACTTC. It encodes CATRQGALYEQYF.

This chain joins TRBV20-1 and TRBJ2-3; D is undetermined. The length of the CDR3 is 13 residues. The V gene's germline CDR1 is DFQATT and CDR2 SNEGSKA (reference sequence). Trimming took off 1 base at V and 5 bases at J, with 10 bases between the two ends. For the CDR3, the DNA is TGCAGTGCTAGAGGTGAAGATCGAGATACGCAGTATTTT. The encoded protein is CSARGEDRDTQYF.

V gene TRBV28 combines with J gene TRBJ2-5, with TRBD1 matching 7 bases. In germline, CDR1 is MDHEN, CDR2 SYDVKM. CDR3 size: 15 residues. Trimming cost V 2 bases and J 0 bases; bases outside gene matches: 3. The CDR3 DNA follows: TGTGCCAGCAGTTTAGGGGGACAGCACCAAGAGACCCAGTACTTC. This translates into CASSLGGQHQETQYF.